This T cell receptor (beta chain) was observed in a study of blood T cell repertoires in COVID-19. Study information: Nucleic acid was either cDNA or gDNA, and it came from T cells, B-cell-depleted T cells, or PBMCs.

From germline, CDR1 is SGHAT and CDR2 FQNNGV. V lost 5 bases and J lost 4; bases outside the gene matches: 7. This CDR3 has 15 residues. Seattle patient enrollment occurred during active infection, with longitudinal follow-up thereafter. Source study methods: Quantification of nucleated cells was approximated via reference gene primer amplification. Generated by immunoSEQ multiplex PCR, the TCRdb table keeps only in-frame clones and is missing some. The V and J calls and clone size are taken from that table; D and trimming were inferred from the DNA. The sample consists of some 110,000 clones, about three quarters of them appearing once.

The chain employs TRBV11-2 and TRBJ2-7, with TRBD2 matching over 11 bases. The sample consisted of peripheral blood. The receptor comes from a man aged 80 or over with COVID-19, enrolled during active disease. CDR3 sequence reads: CASSVGTSGGYEQYF. CDR3 DNA sequence: TGTGCCAGCAGCGTCGGGACTAGCGGTGGGTACGAGCAGTACTTC.